Listed below are T cell receptor beta chains from one sample, sequenced in a study of cytomegalovirus exposure and HLA in healthy donors. Method: immunoSEQ multiplex PCR; TCRdb's copy keeps in-frame clones and lacks some. The data contain about 190,000 clones, approximately 84% of them singletons. The sequenced material came from PBMCs. The receptors originated from a man aged 45-60 years in good health and CMV-seronegative. Each CDR3 is given with its conserved first and last residue. Each record gives: J gene, clone size, V gene, D gene, CDR3 DNA, CDR3 protein. A D gene is named only where the DNA matches it firmly. Clone size is stated in some rows and not others, as once, few, many or a class when expanded.

>TRBJ1-1|-|TRBV2|-
TGTGCCAGCAGCTTACAGGGCAATGAAGCTTTCTTT
CASSLQGNEAFF
>TRBJ2-7|-|TRBV7-9|-
TGTTCCAGCAGCCCTTTATCCCCCTACGAGCAGTACTTC
CSSSPLSPYEQYF
>TRBJ2-3|-|TRBV7-9|-
TGTTCCAGCAGCTTGGGAGTTGAAGATACGCAGTATTTT
CSSSLGVEDTQYF
>TRBJ2-5|-|TRBV7-9|TRBD2
TGTGCCAGCAGCCTTGGGACTAGCAGCCAAGAGACCCAGTACTTC
CASSLGTSSQETQYF
>TRBJ1-5|-|TRBV7-3|-
TGTGCCAGCAGCCAGGACATTGATCAGCCCCAGCATTTT
CASSQDIDQPQHF
>TRBJ1-1|-|TRBV7-2|-
TGTGCCAGCAGAGATTCGAGGTTCACTGAAGCTTTCTTT
CASRDSRFTEAFF
>TRBJ1-1|-|TRBV6-5|-
TGTGCCAGCAGCCAATATAGTGCTGGTGAAGCTTTCTTT
CASSQYSAGEAFF
>TRBJ1-1|-|TRBV10-3|-
TGTGCCATCGAAGCGGGGACGAACACTGAAGCTTTCTTT
CAIEAGTNTEAFF
>TRBJ2-5|-|TRBV6-5|-
TGTGCCAGCAGGGACATGGAGGGGTACCAAGAGACCCAGTACTTC
CASRDMEGYQETQYF
>TRBJ1-1|-|TRBV6-5|TRBD1
TGTGCCAGCACCATTGGACAGGGCGGAAGAGCTTTCTTT
CASTIGQGGRAFF
>TRBJ2-3|-|TRBV11-2|TRBD2
TGTGCCAGCAGGTTGGCGGGGGGAGGCGATGCGCAGTATTTT
CASRLAGGGDAQYF
>TRBJ1-5|-|TRBV6-5|-
TGTGCCAGCAGTGTGGACAGTACCCGCGGTCAGCCCCAGCATTTT
CASSVDSTRGQPQHF
>TRBJ1-2|-|TRBV5-4|TRBD1
TGTGCCAGCAGCGCTGGGGGACAGGGGGCGGAGGGCTACACCTTC
CASSAGGQGAEGYTF
>TRBJ2-1|-|TRBV2|-
TGTGCCAGCAGTGAGGCGGGGGCCGCCTCTAATGAGCAGTTCTTC
CASSEAGAASNEQFF
>TRBJ1-2|-|TRBV5-5|TRBD1
TGTGCCAGCAGCTTGGCCGTAAGTGACAGGGGTGCCTATGGCTACACCTTC
CASSLAVSDRGAYGYTF
>TRBJ2-7|once|TRBV27|TRBD1
TGTGCCAGCAGTTTGACAGGGGCCTACGAGCAGTACTTC
CASSLTGAYEQYF
>TRBJ2-4|-|TRBV7-2|-
TGTGCCAGCAGCTCCTACAAAAACATTCAGTACTTC
CASSSYKNIQYF
>TRBJ2-3|-|TRBV4-1|TRBD2
TGCGCCAGCAGTCTAGCGGGGGTCGCCACAGATACGCAGTATTTT
CASSLAGVATDTQYF
>TRBJ2-7|-|TRBV10-2|-
TGCGCCAGTCTAGCGACTCGTGAGCAGTACTTC
CASLATREQYF
>TRBJ2-1|-|TRBV7-9|-
TGTGCCAGCAGCATTAGTCCCCATGATGAGCAGTTCTTC
CASSISPHDEQFF
>TRBJ2-7|-|TRBV5-1|-
TGCGCCAGCTGGGACAACCTCTACGAGCAGTACTTC
CASWDNLYEQYF
>TRBJ2-7|-|TRBV27|-
TGTGCCAGCGGGCGGGGCCCTTACGAGCAGTACTTC
CASGRGPYEQYF
>TRBJ2-7|few|TRBV7-2|-
TGTGCCAGCAGCCTTAGCTGGGTTTTGGACGAGCAGTACTTC
CASSLSWVLDEQYF
>TRBJ1-5|-|TRBV27|-
TGTGCCAGCAGTTTATCGGGGCGAGGTCAGCCCCAGCATTTT
CASSLSGRGQPQHF
>TRBJ1-2|-|TRBV21-1|-
TGTGCCAGCAGCAAAGGAGGGGAGGTATCAAGTGGCTACACCTTC
CASSKGGEVSSGYTF
>TRBJ2-7|-|TRBV6-1|-
TGTGCCAGCACCCCTATGACAGCCCGTGGCGAGCAGTACTTC
CASTPMTARGEQYF
>TRBJ2-7|-|TRBV15|-
TGTGCCACCAGCAGAGATCGCACAGGGAACTCCTACGAGCAGTACTTC
CATSRDRTGNSYEQYF
>TRBJ2-7|-|TRBV7-6|-
TGTGCCAGCAGCGACGGGACATCCAACGAGCAGTACTTC
CASSDGTSNEQYF
>TRBJ1-4|-|TRBV19|-
TGTGCCAGTAGGGTCTCGGGGACAACTAATGAAAAACTGTTTTTT
CASRVSGTTNEKLFF
>TRBJ2-2|-|TRBV11-2|-
TGTGCCAGCAGCTTAGAACAGTTCACCGGGGAGCTGTTTTTT
CASSLEQFTGELFF
>TRBJ1-2|-|TRBV7-6|-
TGTGCCAGCAGCCCCAGGACAGATCTTAACTATGGCTACACCTTC
CASSPRTDLNYGYTF
>TRBJ1-5|-|TRBV7-2|-
TGTGCCAGCAGCCAAAAGGGAGGGAGCAATCAGCCCCAGCATTTT
CASSQKGGSNQPQHF
>TRBJ2-1|-|TRBV7-6|-
TGTGCCAGCAGCTTAGGCCGGACAGTCAACTCCTACAATGAGCAGTTCTTC
CASSLGRTVNSYNEQFF
>TRBJ1-4|-|TRBV10-2|TRBD1
TGCGCCAGCGGTGACAGGGGGCTGACGAATGAAAAACTGTTTTTT
CASGDRGLTNEKLFF
>TRBJ1-4|-|TRBV6-5|TRBD1
TGTGCCAGCAGTTACGGGACAGGGGCACTGTTTTTT
CASSYGTGALFF
>TRBJ2-5|-|TRBV27|-
TGTGCCAGCAGTTTATCTCTAGCGTCTGAAGAGACCCAGTACTTC
CASSLSLASEETQYF
>TRBJ2-1|-|TRBV28|-
TGTGCCAGCAGCCCTCCGCGGACTGGTGAGCAGTTCTTC
CASSPPRTGEQFF
>TRBJ1-6|-|TRBV6-5|-
TGTGCCAGCAGCACGAGGACACGTCGTAATTCACCCCTCCACTTT
CASSTRTRRNSPLHF
>TRBJ2-2|-|TRBV7-9|TRBD2
TGTGCCAGCAGCTTAGTTAGCGGGGGCCACACCGGGGAGCTGTTTTTT
CASSLVSGGHTGELFF
>TRBJ1-1|-|TRBV6-5|-
TGTGCCAGCAGGTCCAGGTCCCGTTGGACTGAAGCTTTCTTT
CASRSRSRWTEAFF
>TRBJ2-1|few|TRBV9|TRBD2
TGTGCCAGCAGCGGGAGGGGACTAGCGGGGAATAAGCAGTTCTTC
CASSGRGLAGNKQFF
>TRBJ1-2|-|TRBV30|-
TGTGCCTGGATTCCCCAGGATGGCTACACCTTC
CAWIPQDGYTF
>TRBJ2-5|-|TRBV7-9|-
TGTGCCAGCAGCTTTACTAGCAGCCAAGAGACCCAGTACTTC
CASSFTSSQETQYF
>TRBJ2-7|-|TRBV27|TRBD1
TGTGCCAGCAGACAGGGACAGGCGATCTACGAGCAGTACTTC
CASRQGQAIYEQYF